This TCR beta chain comes out of a study of cytomegalovirus exposure and HLA in healthy donors. The CDR3 runs 17 residues. Sequencing used immunoSEQ multiplex PCR; TCRdb keeps in-frame clones, though not all of them. Of under 300,000 clones in the sample, nearly 90% were seen once. In regard to this clone: As yet, its antigen is unknown.

The approximately 130-subject validation cohort, separate from the approximately 640-subject first cohort, included the donors. Study results and limitations: High sensitivity and specificity were reportedly achieved when the classifier diagnosed cytomegalovirus status.

The V and J genes are TRBV21-1 and TRBJ2-3; TRBD2 was called by the table and not checked on the DNA. TRBV21-1 constitutes a pseudogene. This clonotype was sampled from a woman aged 18-29 years in good health and CMV-seronegative. Sequencing was carried out using PBMCs. As DNA, the CDR3 is TGTGCCAGCAGCAGACGTCGGAGCGGGGGGCCAACAGATACGCAGTATTTT. Translating it yields CASSRRRSGGPTDTQYF.